The 25 T cell receptor beta chains presented below share a single source sample, sequenced in a study of T-cell memory formation after mild COVID-19. MiXCR, run by TCRdb on the 5' RACE reads, gives a single entry per CDR3 protein. The profile covers approximately 290,000 distinct CDR3 sequences, with about a sixth appearing a single time and approximately 23% taken by the ten largest. The sequencing input was PBMCs or a T cell subset sorted from them (not recorded which). These receptors were collected from a man between 18 and 35 years old who had mild COVID-19 (a few samples of this study predate the infection). Cell type and time point are not known.

This rearrangement joins TRBV12-3 or TRBV12-4 to TRBJ1-5; the D gene is possibly TRBD1 (6 bases). Trimming removed 7 bases from V and 9 bases from J, with 19 bases in between. The CDR3 length is 14 residues. CDR3 sequence (DNA): TGTGCCAGCAACCTAGGGGGAGCCAATTTGCCCCAGCATTTT. Amino acids: CASNLGGANLPQHF.

The chain links TRBV12-3 or TRBV12-4 to TRBJ1-4; D gene uncertain. The V and J ends lost 3 bases and 4 bases respectively, with 6 bases between them. The CDR3 is 13 residues long. The CDR3 reads CASSFWNNEKLFF. CDR3 coding DNA: TGTGCCAGCAGTTTCTGGAATAATGAAAAACTGTTTTTT.

This clonotype was seen a few times. The chain joins TRBV3-1 to TRBJ1-1, with 8 nucleotides matching TRBD1. The length of the CDR3 is 17 residues. J lost 5 bases, V lost 4 bases, and 15 bases had no gene match. Germline-derived CDR1 and CDR2 are LGHDT and YNNKEL (reference sequence). CDR3 in DNA: TGTGCCAGCAGCCCGCAGAGCCTCAGGGGGCAGGGGACTGAAGCTTTCTTT. Translating gives CASSPQSLRGQGTEAFF. The full variable domain, completed using reference TRBV3-1 and TRBJ1-1, is DTAVSQTPKYLVTQMGNDKSIKCEQNLGHDTMYWYKQDSKKFLKIMFSYNNKELIINETVPNRFSPKSPDKAHLNLHINSLELGDSAVYFCASSPQSLRGQGTEAFFGQGTRLTVV.

The chain links TRBV5-1 to TRBJ2-5, with TRBD1 identical over 7 bases. Germline trimming cut 5 bases from V and 5 bases from J; bases unmatched to any gene: 9. This CDR3 contains 14 residues. The germline V gene encodes CDR1 SGHRS and CDR2 YFSETQ. The CDR3 sequence: CASRRKGASETQYF. DNA of the CDR3: TGCGCCAGCAGGAGGAAGGGGGCCTCGGAGACCCAGTACTTC.

This clonotype was observed a few times. DNA for the CDR3: TGTGCCAGCAGCCCCGCGACAGGGATAATCGGGAAACTGTTTTTT. Translation gives CASSPATGIIGKLFF. The chain carries TRBV3-1 and TRBJ1-4; TRBD1 matches at 7 bases. The CDR3 is made up of 15 amino acids. Germline CDR1 reads LGHDT; CDR2 reads YNNKEL (reference sequence). V trimming: 4 bases; J trimming: 11 bases; junction bases outside the gene matches: 13.

This clonotype counts as medium-sized (0.01 to 0.1%). The chain employs TRBV4-2 and TRBJ2-5; TRBD2 matches 15 bases. V lost 2 bases to trimming and J lost 5 bases; unmatched junction nucleotides: 3. The length of the CDR3 is 16 residues. Germline CDR1 is LGHNA and CDR2 is YNFKEQ. CDR3 amino acids: CASSQTGTSGGETQYF. CDR3 nucleotides: TGTGCCAGCAGCCAAACCGGGACTAGCGGGGGGGAGACCCAGTACTTC.

This clonotype was counted ten times or more. The chain recombines TRBV6-4 with TRBJ2-1, with 12 bases matching TRBD2. CDR3 length: 15 amino acids. The V and J ends lost 6 bases and 8 bases, in that order; junction bases with no gene match: 8. Germline V gene data show CDR1 as MRHNA and CDR2 as SNTAGT. CDR3 sequence: CASSRTSGEGHEQFF. The DNA for the CDR3 is TGTGCCAGCAGCCGGACTAGCGGGGAGGGGCATGAGCAGTTCTTC.

The V and J genes are TRBV25-1 and TRBJ1-2; D not certain. Germline V lookup: CDR1 MGHDK, CDR2 SYGVNS. This CDR3 is built from 11 residues. The germline V and J ends were trimmed by 3 bases and 14 bases, with 13 bases remaining between them. The CDR3 here is CASSDFSGLTF. The DNA for the CDR3 is TGTGCCAGCAGTGATTTTTCAGGTCTTACCTTC.

This clonotype came up a few times. V usage is TRBV10-3 and J usage is TRBJ2-7, with D possibly being TRBD2 (5 bases). The CDR3 contains 13 residues. V lost 3 bases and J 2 bases, leaving 8 bases between the germline ends. Germline loops: CDR1 ENHRY, CDR2 SYGVKD. This CDR3 reads CAISDSGAYEQYV. The DNA for the CDR3 is TGTGCCATCAGTGACTCCGGGGCCTACGAGCAGTACGTC.

The rearrangement uses TRBV20-1 and TRBJ2-1, with 8 bases matching TRBD2. There are 12 residues in the CDR3. Per germline, CDR1 DFQATT and CDR2 SNEGSKA (reference sequence). The junction had 11 bases not matched to a gene; V was cut back by 3 bases and J by 16 bases. CDR3 amino acids: CSASPSGGIVFF. In DNA form, the CDR3 reads TGCAGTGCTAGTCCGAGCGGGGGTATTGTATTCTTC.

This chain joins TRBV21-1 and TRBJ2-1; no DNA check was done on the table's D call, TRBD2. TRBV21-1 is a listed pseudogene. The CDR3 is 15 residues long. The DNA of the CDR3 is TGTGCCAGCAGCACGACCCGGGAGGGCCGAAATGAGCAGTTCTTC. This encodes CASSTTREGRNEQFF.

The J gene is TRBJ1-6, the V gene TRBV4-3, with unresolved D. CDR1 is LGHNA, CDR2 YSLEER, per germline. This CDR3 is 14 amino acids long. Trimming stripped 4 bases from V and 7 bases from J, with 11 bases between. The CDR3 DNA is TGCGCCAGCAGCCTCCAAGCTCCCAATTCACCCCTCCACTTT. It encodes CASSLQAPNSPLHF.

The chain carries TRBV7-3 and TRBJ2-2, with 7 bases that match TRBD2. The junction had 9 bases not matched to a gene; V was cut back by 5 bases and J by 3 bases. The CDR3 runs 16 residues. Germline V gives CDR1 SGHTA, CDR2 FQGTGA. CDR3 nucleotide sequence: TGTGCCAGCAGCCCCCAGCGGGGTGTAGACACCGGGGAGCTGTTTTTT. Translation: CASSPQRGVDTGELFF.

This rearrangement joins TRBV6-2 or TRBV6-3 to TRBJ2-5; TRBD2 aligns across 10 bases. Unmatched junction bases numbered 12, after V lost 0 bases and J lost 2 bases. The CDR3 totals 19 residues. Germline CDR1 MNHEY, CDR2 SVGEGT. The CDR3 loop is CASSYSIVQRGGWQETQYF. The CDR3 bases are TGTGCCAGCAGTTACTCGATTGTCCAGCGGGGGGGCTGGCAAGAGACCCAGTACTTC.

This sequence joins TRBV13 and TRBJ2-7; the D is unclear. The germline CDR1 and CDR2 sequences are PRHDT and FYEKMQ (reference sequence). The length of the CDR3 is 13 residues. Between the trimmed V and J ends, which lost 5 bases and 3 bases, there was a span of 11 bases. The CDR3 protein is CASSPRRGYEQYF. CDR3 DNA sequence: TGTGCCAGCAGCCCCCGACGCGGCTACGAGCAGTACTTC.

For the CDR3, the DNA is TGTGCCAGCAGCTCCCCCCACTCCGGCAGGGGGGTCTTCCACGGTAGTATCGGCACCATATATTTT. It specifies CASSSPHSGRGVFHGSIGTIYF. The chain employs TRBV7-9 and TRBJ1-3; TRBD1 matches at 7 bases. J gave up 9 bases and V 4 bases, and 33 bases lay outside the gene matches. CDR1 is SEHNR and CDR2 is FQNEAQ in the germline V gene (reference sequence). The CDR3 length is 22 residues.

The chain links TRBV6-6 to TRBJ2-5; D is perhaps TRBD1 or TRBD2 (5 bases each). The CDR3 length is 15 residues. V was shortened by 2 bases and J by 2 bases, with 12 bases between the two germline ends. Germline V gene lookup returns CDR1 MNHNY and CDR2 SVGAGI (reference sequence). Written as DNA, the CDR3 is TGTGCCAGCAGTTACCCTCTGAGGGGTCAAGAGACCCAGTACTTC. Its protein is CASSYPLRGQETQYF.

J is TRBJ2-7 and V is TRBV14; no reliable D call. The CDR3 consists of 17 residues. The germline V and J ends were trimmed by 4 bases and 3 bases, with 22 bases remaining between them. Germline CDR1 SGHDN, CDR2 FVKESK. The CDR3 region is CASSRNPGRRSGYEQYF. CDR3 DNA sequence: TGTGCCAGCAGCCGAAACCCCGGAAGGCGGTCGGGCTACGAGCAGTACTTC. Filled out from reference TRBV14 and TRBJ2-7, the complete variable domain reads EAGVTQFPSHSVIEKGQTVTLRCDPISGHDNLYWYRRVMGKEIKFLLHFVKESKQDESGMPNNRFLAERTGGTYSTLKVQPAELEDSGVYFCASSRNPGRRSGYEQYFGPGTRLTVT.

This chain joins TRBV20-1 and TRBJ2-4; 12 positions match TRBD1. In germline, CDR1 is DFQATT, CDR2 SNEGSKA (reference sequence). The trim removed 0 bases at V and 6 bases at J, leaving 6 bases unmatched. The CDR3 runs 16 residues. DNA of the CDR3: TGCAGTGCTAGAGATGGGGACAGGGGGCGCGGAAACATTCAGTACTTC. This encodes CSARDGDRGRGNIQYF.

This clonotype has a count of ten or more. J is TRBJ1-2 and V is TRBV4-1; the D is unclear. The V and J ends lost 4 bases and 3 bases respectively, with 12 bases between them. CDR3 length: 14 amino acids. Looked up from germline, CDR1 is MGHRA and CDR2 is YSYEKL. The CDR3: CASSPAALDYGYTF. The CDR3 bases are TGCGCCAGCAGCCCCGCAGCCCTGGACTATGGCTACACCTTC.

There are a few counts of this clonotype. This chain joins TRBV6-2 or TRBV6-3 and TRBJ2-7, with TRBD2 identical over 9 bases. V dropped 6 bases and J dropped 0; count of bases not matched to a gene: 6. CDR1 and CDR2 from the germline V gene are MNHEY and SVGEGT. CDR3 size: 15 residues. CDR3 in DNA: TGTGCCAGCAGGGTAGCGGGGGTTCTCTCCTACGAGCAGTACTTC. Amino acid sequence: CASRVAGVLSYEQYF.

This clonotype was observed a handful of times. This chain links TRBV5-1 with TRBJ2-4; a possible D gene is TRBD2 (7 bases). CDR3 size: 15 residues. CDR1 and CDR2 from the germline V gene are SGHRS and YFSETQ. V was shortened by 1 base and J by 5 bases, with 13 bases between the two germline ends. The CDR3 loop reads CASSLMGGAENIQYF. CDR3 nucleotides: TGCGCCAGCAGCTTGATGGGGGGGGCCGAAAACATTCAGTACTTC.

The V and J genes are TRBV5-1 and TRBJ2-5; tentative D call: TRBD1 (6 bases). The CDR3 spans 15 residues. V was trimmed by 2 bases and J by 1 base, leaving 12 bases between them. Germline V gene data show CDR1 as SGHRS and CDR2 as YFSETQ. CDR3: CASSFGQTFQETQYF. The CDR3 DNA reads TGCGCCAGCAGCTTCGGACAGACGTTCCAAGAGACCCAGTACTTC.

This chain uses TRBV6-2 or TRBV6-3 with TRBJ1-6; no clear D. The CDR3 extends over 12 amino acids. V was shortened by 0 bases and J by 15 bases, with 9 bases between the two germline ends. CDR1 MNHEY and CDR2 SVGEGT come from the germline V gene. CDR3 sequence reads: CASSYSTQLLHF. The CDR3 DNA sequence: TGTGCCAGCAGTTACTCGACCCAGCTCCTCCACTTT.

This chain's CDR3 is CASSSLPYNEQFF. The CDR3 DNA sequence: TGCGCCAGCAGCTCCCTCCCGTACAATGAGCAGTTCTTC. The gene calls are TRBV5-1 and TRBJ2-1; unclear D gene. V lost 3 bases and J 4 bases, leaving 8 bases between the germline ends. Per germline, CDR1 SGHRS and CDR2 YFSETQ. The CDR3 extends over 13 amino acids.